This TCR beta chain stems from a study of Graves' ophthalmopathy and Graves' hyperthyroidism. Background on the study: Peripheral blood was obtained at first diagnosis, ahead of any treatment.

Germline lookup yields CDR1 MNHEY and CDR2 SVGEGT. V lost 8 bases to trimming and J lost 0 bases, with 20 bases between them. The CDR3 has 18 residues. Scientists amplified the TCR beta CDR3 regions from RNA transcripts. In the first round, RT-PCR was carried out with HTBI primers, and a multiplex PCR formed the second round. MiXCR, applied by TCRdb to the multiplex PCR reads, yields one record per CDR3 protein. The data contain 350,000 to 400,000 distinct CDR3 sequences, 18% of them seen just once; the ten biggest clones take up about 1.4%. This clonotype was picked up a small number of times. The rearrangement uses TRBV6-2 or TRBV6-3 and TRBJ2-6; D gene uncertain. This receptor was identified in a woman aged 18-30 years with Graves' ophthalmopathy. Sequencing input: peripheral blood. As DNA, the CDR3 is TGTGCCAGCTCCTTCGGTAGTCCGGTGACCTCTGGGGCCAACGTCCTGACTTTC. As protein: CASSFGSPVTSGANVLTF.